Shown below are 26 T cell receptor beta chains from a single sample sequenced in a study of blood T cell repertoires in COVID-19. This table comes from immunoSEQ multiplex PCR, and its TCRdb copy is limited to in-frame clones, with some not included. The sample has roughly 230,000 clones; around four fifths are singletons. The sample taken for sequencing was peripheral blood. The receptors derive from a woman between 55 and 75 years old with active or convalescent COVID-19.

V and J are TRBV3-1 (or the pseudogene TRBV3-2) and TRBJ2-7, with D perhaps matching TRBD2 (7 bases). Germline-derived CDR1 and CDR2 are LGHDT and YNNKEL (reference sequence). V lost 3 bases, J lost 3 bases, and 21 bases lay in between. The CDR3 runs to 17 residues. The CDR3 spells CASSHRGGDLVGYEQYV. CDR3 in DNA: TGTGCCAGCAGCCACCGAGGGGGGGATCTTGTCGGCTACGAGCAGTACGTC.

This chain links TRBV11-2 with TRBJ1-1, with D unresolved. Trimming stripped 3 bases from V and 6 bases from J, with 14 bases between. Germline loops: CDR1 SGHAT, CDR2 FQNNGV. This CDR3 has 14 residues. CDR3 in amino acids: CASSFNPGSPEAFF. The CDR3, as DNA: TGTGCCAGCAGCTTCAATCCCGGGTCCCCTGAAGCTTTCTTT.

The CDR3 bases are TGTGCCAGCAGCAGGACAGGGAGAGGGGAGCAGTTCTTC. This gives the protein CASSRTGRGEQFF. This chain links TRBV12-3 or TRBV12-4 with TRBJ2-1; 8 bases map to TRBD1. CDR3 length: 13 residues. V was clipped by 6 bases and J by 10 bases; unmatched bases: 8.

This clone was picked up one time. This chain uses TRBV6-5 with TRBJ2-7; 11 bases are a match to TRBD1. Trimming removed 6 bases from V and 5 bases from J; junction bases left unmatched: 3. The CDR3 is 13 residues long. Per germline, CDR1 MNHEY and CDR2 SVGAGI. CDR3 nucleotides: TGTGCCAGCAGGAGGGACAGGGGGGACGAGCAGTACGTC. It specifies CASRRDRGDEQYV.

This clone has only a few counts. The rearrangement links TRBV9 to TRBJ1-2; D remains ambiguous. Between the trimmed V and J ends, which lost 3 bases and 5 bases, there was a span of 11 bases. The CDR3 loop spans 13 amino acids. CDR1 is SGDLS and CDR2 is YYNGEE in the germline V gene. The CDR3 reads CASSASSNYGYTF. DNA for the CDR3: TGTGCCAGCAGCGCATCATCAAATTATGGCTACACCTTC.

The V gene is TRBV7-3, the J gene TRBJ2-1, with 16 bases matching TRBD2. The J segment lost 6 bases and the V segment lost 1 base, leaving 9 bases of the junction unmatched. Looked up from germline, CDR1 is SGHTA and CDR2 is FQGTGA. This CDR3 region has 19 residues. In DNA, the CDR3 is TGTGCCAGCAGCTTAAGGGGACTAGCGGGAGGGCCCTCAGGCAATGAGCAGTTCTTC. Protein: CASSLRGLAGGPSGNEQFF.

The gene calls are TRBV5-1 and TRBJ2-5; D might be TRBD2 (6 bases). Trimming stripped 4 bases from V and 5 bases from J, with 24 bases between. There are 17 residues in the CDR3. Germline V gene sequence: CDR1 SGHRS, CDR2 YFSETQ. The CDR3 sequence: CASSPLSAGRTRETQYF. The CDR3 DNA reads TGCGCCAGCAGCCCACTAAGCGCGGGACGCACCAGGGAGACCCAGTACTTC.

The V gene is TRBV6-6, the J gene TRBJ2-7, with D maybe TRBD2 (5 bases). The CDR3 has 14 residues. CDR1 MNHNY and CDR2 SVGAGI come from the germline V gene (reference sequence). Trimming shortened V by 0 bases and J by 4 bases, and 10 bases separated the two germline ends. The CDR3, as DNA: TGTGCCAGCAGTTACTCGCTAGCTAGTTACGAGCAGTACTTC. It translates to CASSYSLASYEQYF.

The chain links TRBV6-4 to TRBJ2-1, with TRBD2 matching 14 bases. The CDR3 is 17 residues long. CDR1 is MRHNA, CDR2 SNTAGT, per germline. V lost 6 bases to trimming and J lost 4 bases; unmatched junction nucleotides: 8. The chain's CDR3 is CASSLGTSGSEYNEQFF. Written as DNA, the CDR3 is TGTGCCAGCAGCCTAGGGACTAGCGGGAGCGAGTACAATGAGCAGTTCTTC.

In regard to this clone: Other DNA variants within this sample encode the same CDR3. This chain links TRBV5-6 with TRBJ1-2; D unresolved. The CDR3 extends over 19 amino acids. CDR1 is SGHDT and CDR2 is YYEEEE in the germline V gene. Trimming cost V 1 base and J 4 bases, with 26 bases left between them. CDR3 nucleotides: TGTGCCAGCAGCTTGTTCTTCGGTGGGAGGGAATTAACAATCTATGGCTACACCTTC. This translates into CASSLFFGGRELTIYGYTF.

The CDR3 sequence: CASSVRTSGSSETQYF. CDR3 nucleotides: TGCGCCAGCAGCGTTAGGACTAGCGGGAGTTCTGAGACCCAGTACTTC. The chain carries TRBV5-1 and TRBJ2-5; the match to TRBD2 covers 13 bases. CDR1 is SGHRS and CDR2 is YFSETQ in the germline V gene. The junction had 8 bases not matched to a gene; V was cut back by 4 bases and J by 5 bases. CDR3 size: 16 residues.

V and J are TRBV11-1 and TRBJ2-1; D might be TRBD1 (5 bases). Trimming removed 5 bases from V and 0 bases from J, with 14 bases in between. The CDR3 has 16 residues. Germline V gives CDR1 SGHAT, CDR2 FQDESV (reference sequence). The CDR3 reads CASSDSKGSSYNEQFF. Here the CDR3 DNA reads TGTGCCAGCAGCGACAGTAAGGGTAGCTCCTACAATGAGCAGTTCTTC.

This chain joins TRBV30 and TRBJ2-7, with a tentative D call TRBD2 (6 bases). Germline loops: CDR1 GTSNPN, CDR2 SVGIG (reference sequence). The CDR3 is 13 amino acids. V shed 1 base and J shed 6 bases, with 13 bases lying between them. The CDR3 DNA follows: TGTGCCTGGAGTGGTGGGGGACTCGGCGAGCAGTACTTC. It yields the protein CAWSGGGLGEQYF. The full variable domain, its missing parts supplied by reference TRBV30 and TRBJ2-7, is SQTIHQWPATLVQPVGSPLSLECTVEGTSNPNLYWYRQAAGRGLQLLFYSVGIGQISSEVPQNLSASRPQDRQFILSSKKLLLSDSGFYLCAWSGGGLGEQYFGPGTRLTVT.

The gene calls are TRBV11-3 and TRBJ2-2, with TRBD1 identical over 9 bases. The V gene end was trimmed by 5 bases and the J gene end by 7 bases; junction bases not matched to a gene: 8. This CDR3 contains 15 residues. The germline gives CDR1 SGHNT, CDR2 YENEEA. DNA for the CDR3: TGTGCCAGCAGCCTAGGCGGACAGGGGTTCGGGGAGCTGTTTTTT. This translates into CASSLGGQGFGELFF. The full variable domain, rest sourced from reference TRBV11-3 and TRBJ2-2, is EAGVVQSPRYKIIEKKQPVAFWCNPISGHNTLYWYLQNLGQGPELLIRYENEEAVDDSQLPKDRFSAERLKGVDSTLKIQPAELGDSAVYLCASSLGGQGFGELFFGEGSRLTVL.

The chain has TRBV11-2 and TRBJ1-1; a possible D gene is TRBD1 (5 bases). This CDR3 has 12 residues. The germline V and J ends were trimmed by 8 bases and 3 bases, with 10 bases remaining between them. Per germline, CDR1 SGHAT and CDR2 FQNNGV. CDR3 in amino acids: CASLGGDTEAFF. The CDR3 nucleotides are TGTGCCAGCCTGGGGGGGGACACTGAAGCTTTCTTT.

The gene calls are TRBV10-2 and TRBJ2-3; 7 positions agree with TRBD2. The germline V gene has CDR1 WSHSY and CDR2 SAAADI. The CDR3 loop spans 14 amino acids. V dropped 7 bases and J dropped 2; count of bases not matched to a gene: 6. Here the CDR3 DNA reads TGCGCCAGCAAACAAGCGGGACCCACAGATACGCAGTATTTT. Protein product: CASKQAGPTDTQYF.

This chain links TRBV7-2 with TRBJ1-3; D call uncertain. Trimming left V 5 bases short and J 0 bases short, with 11 bases between. This CDR3 spans 15 amino acids. Looked up from germline, CDR1 is SGHTA and CDR2 is FQGNSA. DNA of the CDR3: TGTGCCAGCAGCCCCCTCATTAGCTCTGGAAACACCATATATTTT. Protein product: CASSPLISSGNTIYF.

The chain combines TRBV25-1 with TRBJ2-1, with D perhaps TRBD2 (6 bases). This CDR3 has 15 amino acids. Trimming took off 3 bases at V and 6 bases at J, with 15 bases between the two ends. CDR1 and CDR2 from the germline V gene are MGHDK and SYGVNS. CDR3 DNA sequence: TGTGCCAGCAGTGACGAGACTAGACGGTTCAATGAGCAGTTCTTC. It is translated as CASSDETRRFNEQFF.

V and J are TRBV15 and TRBJ2-5; TRBD2 might be the D (5 bases). The V end was cut by 2 bases, the J end by 5 bases, with 9 bases between. CDR1 is LNHNV, CDR2 YYDKDF, per germline (reference sequence). This CDR3 region has 13 residues. This CDR3 is CATSRNRRETQYF. CDR3 DNA sequence: TGTGCCACCAGCAGAAACCGGAGGGAGACCCAGTACTTC.

In its sample, this clone was seen a few times. The rearrangement joins TRBV5-6 to TRBJ2-7; 8 bases fit TRBD1. Losses at the gene ends were 4 bases for V and 2 bases for J; bases not matched to a gene: 11. The CDR3 is made up of 16 amino acids. Germline lookup yields CDR1 SGHDT and CDR2 YYEEEE. The CDR3 sequence is CASSAPSGGTTYEQYV. The CDR3 bases are TGTGCCAGCAGCGCGCCTTCAGGGGGCACGACCTACGAGCAGTACGTC.

This chain connects TRBV6-5 to TRBJ2-5; D perhaps matches TRBD1 (6 bases). Trimming left V 8 bases short and J 4 bases short, with 11 bases between. Looked up from germline, CDR1 is MNHEY and CDR2 is SVGAGI. CDR3 length: 12 residues. This CDR3 is CASGWGPETQYF. In DNA form, the CDR3 reads TGTGCCAGCGGGTGGGGGCCAGAGACCCAGTACTTC.

The chain carries TRBV5-5 and TRBJ2-1; D is uncertain. V was clipped by 1 base and J by 3 bases, with 11 bases between them. The CDR3 loop spans 15 amino acids. The germline V gene encodes CDR1 SGHKS and CDR2 YYEKEE (reference sequence). The CDR3 loop reads CASSLLSIDYNEQFF. CDR3 DNA sequence: TGTGCCAGCAGCTTGCTGTCTATTGACTACAATGAGCAGTTCTTC.

The chain has TRBV2 and TRBJ1-1; no clear D gene. The ends were cut back, 8 bases at V and 0 bases at J, with 13 bases in the middle. The CDR3 totals 14 residues. CDR1 is SNHLY and CDR2 is FYNNEI in the germline V gene. The DNA of the CDR3 is TGTGCCAGCGGACGAGGGCCCCTGAACACTGAAGCTTTCTTT. Translated: CASGRGPLNTEAFF.

The V gene is TRBV10-1, the J gene TRBJ2-3, with 10 bases lining up with TRBD2. Unmatched junction bases numbered 12, after V lost 10 bases and J lost 2 bases. The CDR3 consists of 16 residues. Germline CDR1 WNHNN, CDR2 SYGVQD (reference sequence). The CDR3 DNA sequence: TGCGCCACCCCCTGGGCTAGCGGGGGAAACACAGATACGCAGTATTTT. It translates to CATPWASGGNTDTQYF.

The chain combines TRBV3-1 (or the pseudogene TRBV3-2) with TRBJ1-6, with D possibly being TRBD1 (5 bases). The CDR3 extends over 14 amino acids. The germline V gene encodes CDR1 LGHDT and CDR2 YNNKEL (reference sequence). The V and J ends lost 6 bases and 2 bases respectively, with 8 bases between them. The CDR3 DNA sequence: TGTGCCAGCAGGACAGCTACCTATAATTCACCCCTCCACTTT. Amino acids: CASRTATYNSPLHF.

The table lists this clone with a count of one. The V and J genes are TRBV6-4 and TRBJ2-3; no firm D call. Germline V gives CDR1 MRHNA, CDR2 SNTAGT. This CDR3 is built from 14 residues. Trimming cost V 6 bases and J 5 bases, with 15 bases left between them. The CDR3 DNA reads TGTGCCAGCAGCCCTATGATCGGTGTAGATACGCAGTATTTT. Residues: CASSPMIGVDTQYF.